The rows below give T cell receptor beta chains drawn from one sample of a study of brain T cells in children with intractable seizures. The repertoire was sequenced with immunoSEQ multiplex PCR; TCRdb's copy has only in-frame clones and lacks some. The table has about 5,100 clones, just over 90% seen once; the top ten hold under 2%. Sequences were derived from resected brain tissue, sampled at surgery. These TCRs come from a boy in the first two years of life with focal cortical dysplasia and intractable seizures. Each CDR3 is given with its conserved first and last residue. Each record gives: clone size, V gene, D gene, J gene, CDR3 DNA, CDR3 protein. The D gene is left open where the match is weak. Clone size is shown for a subset of rows, as once, few, many or a class of expanded clone.

-	TRBV5-1	-	TRBJ2-7	TGCGCCAGCAGCTACGACAGCTCCTACGAGCAGTACTTC	CASSYDSSYEQYF
few	TRBV5-1	-	TRBJ2-7	TGCGCCAGCAGCTTGTGGGGCTCCTACGAGCAGTACTTC	CASSLWGSYEQYF
-	TRBV6-5	TRBD2	TRBJ2-3	TGTGCCAGCAGTTGGCTTAGCGGGAGGACAGATACGCAGTATTTT	CASSWLSGRTDTQYF
-	TRBV14	TRBD1	TRBJ1-4	TGTGCCAGCAGCCGCTTTCTGACAGGGACCACTACGAATGCGGAACTGTTTTTT	CASSRFLTGTTTNAELFF
-	TRBV23-1	TRBD1	TRBJ2-5	TGCGCCAGCAGTCTGCCGGTGGGACAGGGTGGTCTTGTGGAGACCCAGTACTTC	CASSLPVGQGGLVETQYF
-	TRBV9	-	TRBJ2-3	TGTGCCAGCAGCGAGACCCCCGTATCGGTGGCTACGCAGTATTTT	CASSETPVSVATQYF
-	TRBV6-1	-	TRBJ1-6	TGTGCCAGCAGTGAACGGCAGCAGGCAAAATATAATTCACCCCTCCACTTT	CASSERQQAKYNSPLHF
-	TRBV19	-	TRBJ1-6	TGTGCCAGTAGTATCAGCTCCTATAATTCACCCCTCCACTTT	CASSISSYNSPLHF
-	TRBV28	TRBD1	TRBJ1-1	TGTGCCAGCAGTTCGGGACAGGAAAACACTGAAGCTTTCTTT	CASSSGQENTEAFF
-	TRBV27	-	TRBJ1-6	TGTGCCAGCACCCAAGGTCGTGGGTATAATTCACCCCTCCACTTT	CASTQGRGYNSPLHF
-	TRBV4-1	-	TRBJ2-7	TGCGCCAGCAGCCAAGATGCGAACCGAAACTCCTTCTACGAGCAGTACTTC	CASSQDANRNSFYEQYF
-	TRBV24-1	TRBD2	TRBJ2-5	TGTGCCACCAGCAATAGCGGGAGGGGGGAGACCCAGTACTTC	CATSNSGRGETQYF
-	TRBV2	-	TRBJ2-3	TGTGCCAGCAGCGTCCGGGCCTCGGCAGATACGCAGTATTTT	CASSVRASADTQYF
few	TRBV7-9	-	TRBJ1-6	TGTGCCAGCAGCTTAGGACCGGCCCGCAATTCACCCCTCCACTTT	CASSLGPARNSPLHF
-	TRBV11-2	TRBD1	TRBJ2-3	TGTGCCAGCGGCTACCCTGACAGGGTTAGCACAGATACGCAGTATTTT	CASGYPDRVSTDTQYF